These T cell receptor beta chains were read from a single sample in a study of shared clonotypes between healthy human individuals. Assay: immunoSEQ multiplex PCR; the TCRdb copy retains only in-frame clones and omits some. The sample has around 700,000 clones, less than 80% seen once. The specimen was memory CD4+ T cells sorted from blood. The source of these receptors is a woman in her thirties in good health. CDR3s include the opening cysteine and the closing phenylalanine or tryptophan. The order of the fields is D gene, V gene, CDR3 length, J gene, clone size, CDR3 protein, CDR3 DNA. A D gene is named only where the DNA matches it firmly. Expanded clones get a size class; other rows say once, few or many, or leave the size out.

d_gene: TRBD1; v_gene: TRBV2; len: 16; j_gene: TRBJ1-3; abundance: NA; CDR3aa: CASSAGQGAIGNTIYF; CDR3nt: TGTGCCAGCAGTGCCGGACAGGGGGCTATTGGAAACACCATATATTTT
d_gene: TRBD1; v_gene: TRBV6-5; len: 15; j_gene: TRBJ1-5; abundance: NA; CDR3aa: CASSLTGIHNQPQHF; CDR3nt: TGTGCCAGCAGTCTGACAGGGATTCACAATCAGCCCCAGCATTTT
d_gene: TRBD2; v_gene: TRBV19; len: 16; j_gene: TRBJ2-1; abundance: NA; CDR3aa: CASTILPAGGGNEQFF; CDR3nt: TGTGCCAGTACAATTCTCCCAGCGGGAGGAGGGAATGAGCAGTTCTTC
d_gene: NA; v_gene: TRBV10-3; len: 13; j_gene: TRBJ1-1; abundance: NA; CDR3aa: CAIRKGTNTEAFF; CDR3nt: TGTGCCATCAGAAAGGGGACGAACACTGAAGCTTTCTTT
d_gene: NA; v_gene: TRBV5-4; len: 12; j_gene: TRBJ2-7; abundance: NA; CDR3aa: CASRFDRYEQYF; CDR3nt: TGTGCCAGCAGATTCGACAGGTACGAGCAGTACTTC
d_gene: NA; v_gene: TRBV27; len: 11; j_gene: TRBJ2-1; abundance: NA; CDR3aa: CASRSDHEQFF; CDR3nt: TGTGCCAGCAGATCTGACCATGAGCAGTTCTTC
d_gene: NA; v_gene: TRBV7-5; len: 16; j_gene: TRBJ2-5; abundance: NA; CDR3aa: CVRRPGVSGGSETQYF; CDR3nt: TGTGTCAGAAGACCAGGGGTTAGCGGGGGGAGTGAGACCCAGTACTTC
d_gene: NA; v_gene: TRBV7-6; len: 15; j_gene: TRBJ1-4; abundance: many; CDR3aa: CASSLEPRVPEKLFF; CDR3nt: TGTGCCAGCAGCTTAGAGCCGAGGGTACCTGAAAAACTGTTTTTT
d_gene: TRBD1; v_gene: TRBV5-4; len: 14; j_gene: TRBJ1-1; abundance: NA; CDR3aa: CASSRGQGNTEAFF; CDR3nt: TGTGCCAGCAGCAGGGGACAGGGTAACACTGAAGCTTTCTTT
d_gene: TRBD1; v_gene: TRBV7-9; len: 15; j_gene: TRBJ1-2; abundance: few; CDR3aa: CASSLDGDSIYGYTF; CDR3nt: TGTGCCAGCAGCTTAGATGGGGACAGCATCTATGGCTACACCTTC
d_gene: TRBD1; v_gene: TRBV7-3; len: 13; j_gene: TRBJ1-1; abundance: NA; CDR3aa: CASSASGGTEAFF; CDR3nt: TGTGCCAGCAGCGCATCAGGGGGAACTGAAGCTTTCTTT
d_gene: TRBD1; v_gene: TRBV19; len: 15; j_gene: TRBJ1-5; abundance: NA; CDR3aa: CASSRVTGSNQPQHF; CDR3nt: TGTGCCAGTAGCCGCGTGACAGGGTCCAATCAGCCCCAGCATTTT
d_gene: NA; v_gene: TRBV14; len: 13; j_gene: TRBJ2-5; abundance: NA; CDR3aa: CASSQARVETQYF; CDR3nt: TGTGCCAGCAGCCAAGCCAGGGTGGAGACCCAGTACTTC
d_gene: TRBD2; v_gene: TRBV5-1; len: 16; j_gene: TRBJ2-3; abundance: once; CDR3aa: CASSLGGRLGTDTQYF; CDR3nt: TGCGCCAGCAGCTTGGGCGGGAGGTTGGGCACAGATACGCAGTATTTT
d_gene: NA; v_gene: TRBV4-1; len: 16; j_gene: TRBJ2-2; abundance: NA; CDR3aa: CASSQDQGAGTGELFF; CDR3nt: TGCGCCAGCAGCCAAGATCAGGGAGCGGGCACCGGGGAGCTGTTTTTT
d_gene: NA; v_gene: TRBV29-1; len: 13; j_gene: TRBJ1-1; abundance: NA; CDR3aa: CSVVGAENTEAFF; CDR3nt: TGCAGCGTTGTCGGGGCAGAGAACACTGAAGCTTTCTTT
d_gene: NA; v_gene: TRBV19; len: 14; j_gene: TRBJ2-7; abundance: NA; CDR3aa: CASSIQAADYEQYF; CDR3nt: TGTGCCAGTAGTATCCAAGCGGCAGACTACGAGCAGTACTTC
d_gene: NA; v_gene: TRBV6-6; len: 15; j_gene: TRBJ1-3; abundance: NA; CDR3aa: CASSYAVNSGNTIYF; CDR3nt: TGTGCCAGCAGTTACGCGGTAAACTCTGGAAACACCATATATTTT
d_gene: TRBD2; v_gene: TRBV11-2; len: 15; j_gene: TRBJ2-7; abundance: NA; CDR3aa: CASSTKGLDLNEQYF; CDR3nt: TGTGCCAGCAGCACGAAGGGACTAGATCTGAACGAGCAGTACTTC
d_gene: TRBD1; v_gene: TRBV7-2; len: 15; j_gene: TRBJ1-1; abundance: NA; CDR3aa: CASSLWTGGVTEAFF; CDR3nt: TGTGCCAGCAGCTTATGGACAGGGGGAGTCACTGAAGCTTTCTTT
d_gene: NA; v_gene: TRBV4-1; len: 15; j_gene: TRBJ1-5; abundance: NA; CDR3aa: CASSQVRTGTQPQHF; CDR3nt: TGCGCCAGCAGCCAAGTTCGTACAGGGACTCAGCCCCAGCATTTT
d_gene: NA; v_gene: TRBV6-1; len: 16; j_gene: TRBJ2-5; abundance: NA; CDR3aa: CASSAQGGHTKETQYF; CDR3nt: TGTGCCAGCAGTGCCCAGGGGGGGCACACCAAGGAGACCCAGTACTTC
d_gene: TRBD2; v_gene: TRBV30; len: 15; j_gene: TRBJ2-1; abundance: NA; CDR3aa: CAWGASGLAGGEQFF; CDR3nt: TGTGCCTGGGGCGCCTCGGGGCTAGCGGGGGGTGAGCAGTTCTTC
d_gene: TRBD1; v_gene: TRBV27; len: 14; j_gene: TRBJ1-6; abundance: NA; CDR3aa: CASSTGTGTSPLHF; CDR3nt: TGTGCCAGCAGTACCGGGACAGGGACTTCACCCCTCCACTTT